This TCR beta chain stems from a study of cytomegalovirus exposure and HLA in healthy donors. Unrecorded immune exposure was likely among donors, who were nominally healthy when sampled. Germline lookup yields CDR1 SGHTA and CDR2 FQGNSA. The CDR3 sequence is 15 residues long. V gave up 4 bases and J gave up 0 bases, with 10 bases separating them. The PCR made use of 60 Vbeta and 13 Jbeta primers. The repertoire was sequenced with immunoSEQ multiplex PCR; TCRdb's copy has only in-frame clones and lacks some. The sample includes more than 95,000 clones, over 70% of them seen just once. Sequencing input: PBMCs. The chain carries TRBV7-2 and TRBJ1-3, with D maybe TRBD1 (5 bases). This TCR derives from a woman between 50 and 59 years old in good health and CMV-seropositive. CDR3 protein: CASSSQGSSGNTIYF. The CDR3 DNA sequence: TGTGCCAGCAGCTCTCAGGGTAGCTCTGGAAACACCATATATTTT.